The 17 T cell receptor beta chains below come from one sample, sequenced in a study of T cell responses to AZD1222 COVID-19 vaccine. TCRdb's table, derived via immunoSEQ multiplex PCR, lists solely in-frame clones and lacks some. In the table there are 150,000 or so clones, over 75% of which are singletons. The starting material was peripheral blood, obtained on day 0 of AZD1222 vaccination. Source of these receptors: an adult in good health.

This chain uses TRBV28 with TRBJ1-2; 8 nucleotides align to TRBD1. This CDR3 region has 15 residues. Trimming took 6 bases from V and 1 from J; bases not matched to a gene: 7. CDR1 is MDHEN and CDR2 is SYDVKM in the germline V gene. This CDR3 reads CASSPGDRGNYGYTF. Here the CDR3 DNA reads TGTGCCAGCAGCCCGGGAGACAGGGGTAACTATGGCTACACCTTC.

The V call is TRBV19, the J call TRBJ2-3; TRBD2 matches 11 bases. CDR3 size: 16 residues. The J segment lost 1 base and the V segment lost 6 bases, leaving 6 bases of the junction unmatched. Germline CDR1 is LNHDA and CDR2 is SQIVND (reference sequence). The CDR3 loop reads CASRVTSGIGTDTQYF. Here the CDR3 DNA reads TGTGCCAGTAGAGTGACTAGCGGGATTGGCACAGATACGCAGTATTTT.

This chain uses TRBV18 with TRBJ1-5; no reliable D call. Germline CDR1 KGHSH, CDR2 LQKENI. V lost 6 bases to trimming and J lost 0 bases, with 9 bases between them. CDR3 length equals 14 residues. The CDR3 DNA follows: TGTGCCAGCTCCGGGGATTATAGCAATCAGCCCCAGCATTTT. Translated, it gives CASSGDYSNQPQHF.

The chain carries TRBV14 and TRBJ2-5; no reliable D call. The V gene's germline CDR1 is SGHDN and CDR2 FVKESK. The CDR3 loop spans 13 amino acids. Trimming cost V 3 bases and J 0 bases, with 5 bases left between them. CDR3 nucleotide sequence: TGTGCCAGCAGCCAGCTGTACCAAGAGACCCAGTACTTC. Translated, it gives CASSQLYQETQYF.

V usage is TRBV9 and J usage is TRBJ2-3; 7 bases are shared with TRBD2. The germline V gene has CDR1 SGDLS and CDR2 YYNGEE. V gave up 0 bases and J gave up 3 bases; unmatched junction bases: 4. The CDR3 is 15 amino acids. The CDR3 loop is CASSVGNSGTDTQYF. DNA for the CDR3: TGTGCCAGCAGCGTAGGCAATAGCGGGACAGATACGCAGTATTTT.

This chain connects TRBV2 to TRBJ2-3; perhaps TRBD2 as D (6 bases). From germline, CDR1 is SNHLY and CDR2 FYNNEI. CDR3 size: 16 residues. V gave up 7 bases and J gave up 1 base, with 18 bases separating them. In DNA, the CDR3 is TGTGCCAGCACCCCAAGGGACTCCATTGGCACAGATACGCAGTATTTT. Translating gives CASTPRDSIGTDTQYF.

The genes are TRBV5-4 and TRBJ1-2; perhaps TRBD1 as D (5 bases). Germline lookup yields CDR1 SGHNT and CDR2 YYREEE (reference sequence). This CDR3 has 17 amino acids. The V gene lost 5 bases and the J gene lost 8 bases, with 28 bases spanning the gap. CDR3 in DNA: TGTGCCAGCAGTAGGGGTAGCCCTTTCGAGACCGGTTGGGGCTACACCTTC. Translating gives CASSRGSPFETGWGYTF.

The V gene is TRBV9, the J gene TRBJ2-3, with D perhaps assigned TRBD1 or TRBD2 (5 bases each). Germline assignment: CDR1 SGDLS and CDR2 YYNGEE. Trimming stripped 4 bases from V and 3 bases from J, with 15 bases between. This CDR3 has 15 amino acids. The CDR3 sequence: CASSRGRGVTDTQYF. The CDR3 region has the DNA TGTGCCAGCAGCCGGGGTAGAGGGGTGACAGATACGCAGTATTTT.

The chain joins TRBV5-4 to TRBJ2-1, with 8 bases identical to TRBD2. Germline-derived CDR1 and CDR2 are SGHNT and YYREEE (reference sequence). The CDR3 spans 13 residues. V lost 8 bases, J lost 5 bases, and 6 bases stayed unmatched. The CDR3 coding sequence is TGTGCCAGAGGGACTAGTGGCCACAATGAGCAGTTCTTC. Protein: CARGTSGHNEQFF.

The rearrangement links TRBV2 to TRBJ2-1, with a tentative D call TRBD2 (5 bases). Germline V gene sequence: CDR1 SNHLY, CDR2 FYNNEI. The CDR3 sequence is 15 residues long. V was shortened by 3 bases and J by 4 bases, with 13 bases between the two germline ends. CDR3 residues: CASSDWSGQYNEQFF. The CDR3 DNA follows: TGTGCCAGCAGTGACTGGAGCGGTCAATACAATGAGCAGTTCTTC.

The V and J genes are TRBV10-3 and TRBJ2-5, with TRBD1 matching over 7 bases. The CDR3 spans 16 residues. Trimming cost V 3 bases and J 0 bases; bases outside gene matches: 7. Germline lookup yields CDR1 ENHRY and CDR2 SYGVKD. CDR3 nucleotides: TGTGCCATCAGTGACCGAGGACAGGACTACCAAGAGACCCAGTACTTC. The encoded protein is CAISDRGQDYQETQYF.

This chain links TRBV24-1 with TRBJ2-1; 9 nucleotides match TRBD1. The CDR3 runs to 15 residues. Germline V CDR1 and CDR2: KGHDR, SFDVKD. The V and J ends lost 5 bases and 6 bases, in that order; junction bases with no gene match: 7. In nucleotides, the CDR3 is TGTGCCACCAGTGTTGCCGGGACAGGGCGCAATGAGCAGTTCTTC. It yields the protein CATSVAGTGRNEQFF.

The chain has TRBV28 and TRBJ1-1; D perhaps matches TRBD1 (6 bases). The CDR3 has 15 amino acids. In germline, CDR1 is MDHEN, CDR2 SYDVKM. The ends were cut back, 2 bases at V and 1 base at J, with 11 bases in the middle. CDR3 in amino acids: CASSLMDRPNTEAFF. As DNA, the CDR3 is TGTGCCAGCAGTTTAATGGACAGACCGAACACTGAAGCTTTCTTT.

CDR3 region: CASRRGENGYTF. CDR3 bases: TGTGCCAGCAGACGAGGGGAAAATGGCTACACCTTC. V usage is TRBV12-3 or TRBV12-4 and J usage is TRBJ1-2; tentatively, D is TRBD1 (5 bases). The CDR3 runs 12 residues. Deletions cut 6 bases from V and 6 bases from J, with 11 bases between.

This rearrangement joins TRBV6-5 to TRBJ1-1; a possible D gene is TRBD1 (6 bases). The germline CDR1 and CDR2 sequences are MNHEY and SVGAGI. This CDR3 contains 15 residues. Trimming removed 7 bases at V and 1 base at J, with 16 bases between. The chain's CDR3 is CASTGGLGSNTEAFF. The CDR3 DNA reads as TGTGCCAGCACTGGGGGGCTGGGGTCGAACACTGAAGCTTTCTTT.

The V call is TRBV19, the J call TRBJ2-5, with D unresolved. CDR3 length equals 14 residues. CDR1 is LNHDA, CDR2 SQIVND, per germline (reference sequence). V was pared by 6 bases and J by 0 bases, with 11 bases between. CDR3 amino acids: CASSSPGYQETQYF. The CDR3 DNA reads as TGTGCCAGTAGCTCCCCTGGGTACCAAGAGACCCAGTACTTC.

The chain combines TRBV5-4 with TRBJ2-2; 8 positions match TRBD1. J lost 0 bases, V lost 5 bases, and 12 bases had no gene match. Germline values: CDR1 SGHNT, CDR2 YYREEE (reference sequence). The CDR3 contains 18 residues. CDR3 bases: TGTGCCAGCAGTACCGACAGGGGACCACTCACGAACACCGGGGAGCTGTTTTTT. It specifies CASSTDRGPLTNTGELFF.